A single sample gave rise to the 22 T cell receptor beta chains below, sequenced in a study of response to subunit inactivated influenza vaccine (dated by TCRdb to 2016 to 2018). The library was obtained by RT-PCR. The reads were generated on an Illumina HiSeq 2500. TCRdb trimmed public reads at Q25 via fastp, called clones via MiXCR and kept in-frame beta chains. Each CDR3 protein appears once, grouped with its most common genes and DNA. The sample yields about 520,000 distinct CDR3 sequences; 25% were counted once. The ten largest clones take up about 1.9% of the sample. The material was CD4+ T cells sorted from PBMCs, obtained around 5 days after vaccination. The receptors shown here come from a man aged 50-59 years who received an inactivated influenza vaccine. Donor details come from another sample of the same person, matched by shared clones.

This rearrangement joins TRBV18 to TRBJ1-1; unclear D gene. The CDR3 covers 17 residues. The germline V gene has CDR1 KGHSH and CDR2 LQKENI. Trimming removed 4 bases from V and 8 bases from J, with 26 bases in between. CDR3 sequence reads: CASSLKVGSGSFAEAFF. In nucleotides, the CDR3 is TGTGCCAGCTCACTAAAGGTAGGGTCTGGCAGCTTCGCCGAAGCTTTCTTT.

This clonotype was counted between two and nine times. The V gene is TRBV10-2, the J gene TRBJ1-2, with D tentatively TRBD1 (5 bases). There are 14 residues in the CDR3. Trimming removed 0 bases from V and 4 bases from J, with 9 bases in between. The germline V gene has CDR1 WSHSY and CDR2 SAAADI. CDR3 in DNA: TGCGCCAGCAGTGAGTCGTTGGGGACCTATGGCTACACCTTC. Amino acids: CASSESLGTYGYTF.

A note on this clonotype: A read error may be the cause here, since a much bigger clone is one base away. The J gene is TRBJ1-4, the V gene TRBV7-2; perhaps TRBD1 as D (5 bases). The CDR3 sequence is 16 residues long. Germline V CDR1 and CDR2: SGHTA, FQGNSA. As DNA, the CDR3 is TGTGCCAGCAGCTCTAGCACAGGAGCAACTAATGAAAAACTGGTTTTT. It specifies CASSSSTGATNEKLVF.

The genes are TRBV4-1 and TRBJ2-7, with 10 nucleotides matching TRBD1. The CDR3 runs 16 residues. Germline CDR1 and CDR2: MGHRA and YSYEKL. After removal of 1 base from V and 4 bases from J, the junction contained 7 bases not matched to a gene. This CDR3 is CASSQAWGQGIYEQYF. In DNA form, the CDR3 reads TGCGCCAGCAGCCAAGCCTGGGGACAGGGGATATACGAGCAGTACTTC.

This clonotype has ten or more counts. The junction and the germline gene differ at one end; a read error may be behind it. The chain employs TRBV7-7 and TRBJ1-4; D is unresolved. The CDR3 runs to 12 residues. From germline, CDR1 is SSHAT and CDR2 FNYEAQ (reference sequence). CDR3 in DNA: TGTGCTAGCAGCTTCCATCTTGAAAAACTGTTTTTT. This gives the protein CASSFHLEKLFF.

This clonotype showed up just a few times. The chain employs TRBV6-6 and TRBJ2-7, with TRBD1 matching over 8 bases. The V gene end was trimmed by 6 bases and the J gene end by 5 bases; junction bases not matched to a gene: 6. CDR3 length: 13 residues. Germline values: CDR1 MNHNY, CDR2 SVGAGI (reference sequence). In DNA form, the CDR3 reads TGTGCCAGCAGAACGACAGGGGCAAACGAGCAGTACTTC. Translated, it gives CASRTTGANEQYF.

This clonotype was observed at least ten times. V and J are TRBV20-1 and TRBJ2-7; 7 nucleotides line up with TRBD1. CDR1 is DFQATT, CDR2 SNEGSKA, per germline (reference sequence). The CDR3 is 13 residues long. V dropped 3 bases and J dropped 4; count of bases not matched to a gene: 6. Here the CDR3 reads CSARGQGVYEQYF. The CDR3, as DNA: TGCAGTGCTAGGGGGCAGGGGGTGTACGAGCAGTACTTC.

This clonotype was seen a few times. The chain uses TRBV7-9 and TRBJ1-1, with TRBD1 identical over 8 bases. CDR3 length: 13 residues. CDR1 SEHNR and CDR2 FQNEAQ come from the germline V gene (reference sequence). The ends lost 3 bases at V and 7 bases at J; junction bases unmatched: 4. The CDR3 protein is CASSFTGTGEAFF. The CDR3 coding sequence is TGTGCCAGCAGCTTCACCGGGACAGGTGAAGCTTTCTTT.

This chain uses TRBV29-1 with TRBJ2-7, with 10 bases identical to TRBD2. CDR3 size: 13 residues. The ends lost 5 bases at V and 0 bases at J; junction bases unmatched: 1. Germline V lookup: CDR1 SQVTM, CDR2 ANQGSEA. The CDR3 DNA follows: TGCAGCGTTAGCGGGAGGGCCTCCTACGAGCAGTACTTC. This encodes CSVSGRASYEQYF.

This clonotype was picked up a small number of times. The chain uses TRBV6-4 and TRBJ2-1, with 11 bases identical to TRBD2. V shed 2 bases and J 9 bases; nucleotides not matched to a gene: 3. Per germline, CDR1 MRHNA and CDR2 SNTAGT. The CDR3 is made up of 14 amino acids. CDR3: CASSDAGTSGEQFF. The CDR3 DNA reads TGTGCCAGCAGTGACGCTGGGACTAGCGGTGAGCAGTTCTTC.

In this sample, this clonotype turned up a few times. The gene calls are TRBV20-1 and TRBJ1-1; 7 bases are shared with TRBD1. V was pared by 5 bases and J by 3 bases, with 18 bases of the junction left unmatched. The CDR3 has 17 amino acids. Germline V gene sequence: CDR1 DFQATT, CDR2 SNEGSKA (reference sequence). CDR3 loop: CSASGTVNLPFDTEAFF. For the CDR3, the DNA is TGCAGTGCTTCCGGGACAGTCAACCTACCCTTCGACACTGAAGCTTTCTTT.

A single count supports this clonotype. J is TRBJ2-1 and V is TRBV19; tentative D call: TRBD2 (5 bases). This CDR3 comprises 14 residues. V was cut by 6 bases and J by 5 bases, with 14 bases left in between. Germline V CDR1 and CDR2: LNHDA, SQIVND (reference sequence). CDR3 in DNA: TGTGCCAGTAGACGGTGGGAGCGACACAATGAGCAGTTCTTC. Its translation: CASRRWERHNEQFF.

The genes are TRBV7-8 and TRBJ1-6, with D perhaps matching TRBD1 (5 bases). The length of the CDR3 is 13 residues. Per the germline V gene, CDR1 is SGHVS and CDR2 is FQNEAQ. V gave up 6 bases and J gave up 10 bases, with 13 bases separating them. The CDR3 region has the DNA TGTGCCAGCAGACGTGACAGCCGGTCACCCCTCCACTTT. Its translation is CASRRDSRSPLHF.

This clonotype has just a few counts. For the CDR3, the DNA is TGTGCCTGGAGCCGGGACAGGGGCCTCCTCTCCTACAATGAGCAGTTCTTC. Its protein product is CAWSRDRGLLSYNEQFF. V is TRBV30 and J is TRBJ2-1, with 10 bases that match TRBD1. V shed 3 bases, J shed 0 bases, and the junction held 8 bases outside the gene matches. This CDR3 spans 17 amino acids. From germline, CDR1 is GTSNPN and CDR2 SVGIG (reference sequence).

V usage is TRBV7-2 and J usage is TRBJ2-3; TRBD2 agrees at 7 bases. This CDR3 comprises 15 residues. Germline loops: CDR1 SGHTA, CDR2 FQGNSA. With V trimmed by 7 bases and J by 0 bases, 7 bases remained unmatched. The chain's CDR3 is CASILGRGSTDTQYF. The CDR3 DNA follows: TGTGCCAGCATCCTGGGGCGGGGGAGCACAGATACGCAGTATTTT.

The J gene is TRBJ1-1, the V gene TRBV6-1; 7 nucleotides align to TRBD1. There are 13 residues in the CDR3. Trimming at V came to 7 bases and at J to 5 bases, leaving 7 bases not matched to a gene. Germline CDR1 reads MNHNS; CDR2 reads SASEGT. CDR3 nucleotide sequence: TGTGCCAGCAAGGAAGGGGGCCCGACTGAAGCTTTCTTT. Translation gives CASKEGGPTEAFF.

This clonotype was detected only once. V gene TRBV7-8 combines with J gene TRBJ2-7; no clear D. CDR1 and CDR2 from the germline V gene are SGHVS and FQNEAQ. Trimming cost V 0 bases and J 7 bases, with 4 bases left between them. The CDR3 spans 11 residues. Here the CDR3 DNA reads TGTGCCAGCAGCTTAGCCCTTGAGCAGTACTTC. The encoded protein is CASSLALEQYF. Looking up the rest from reference TRBV7-8 and TRBJ2-7 gives the full variable domain: GAGVSQSPRYKVAKRGQDVALRCDPISGHVSLFWYQQALGQGPEFLTYFQNEAQLDKSGLPSDRFFAERPEGSVSTLKIQRTQQEDSAVYLCASSLALEQYFGPGTRLTVT.

Ten or more counts support this clonotype. The V and J genes are TRBV4-3 and TRBJ1-1, with a tentative D call TRBD1 (6 bases). Germline V gives CDR1 LGHNA, CDR2 YSLEER. The CDR3 consists of 13 residues. Trimming removed 4 bases at V and 5 bases at J, with 11 bases between. CDR3 amino acids: CASSRTGQTEAFF. CDR3 sequence (DNA): TGCGCCAGCAGCCGAACGGGACAAACTGAAGCTTTCTTT.

This clonotype has only a few counts. V and J are TRBV6-5 and TRBJ2-7, with a tentative D call TRBD2 (5 bases). CDR1 is MNHEY and CDR2 is SVGAGI in the germline V gene. V shed 4 bases and J shed 3 bases, with 13 bases lying between them. This CDR3 contains 14 residues. Here the CDR3 DNA reads TGTGCCAGCAGTTGGGAGCGGCGGCGCTACGAGCAGTACTTC. Its protein product is CASSWERRRYEQYF.

The chain has TRBV20-1 and TRBJ1-2, with D possibly matching TRBD1 (5 bases). Per the germline V gene, CDR1 is DFQATT and CDR2 is SNEGSKA (reference sequence). V dropped 3 bases and J dropped 1 base, with 9 bases sitting between them. This CDR3 has 13 amino acids. CDR3 nucleotide sequence: TGCAGTGCTAGTCCGACAGTTAACTATGGCTACACCTTC. This encodes CSASPTVNYGYTF.

This clonotype was observed a handful of times. CDR3 bases: TGTGCCAGCAGCTCCACTAGCGGGATTTACAATGAGCAGTTCTTC. It codes for CASSSTSGIYNEQFF. This rearrangement joins TRBV7-3 to TRBJ2-1; 10 bases align to TRBD2. The junction had 4 bases not matched to a gene; V was cut back by 4 bases and J by 4 bases. Germline CDR1 reads SGHTA; CDR2 reads FQGTGA. This CDR3 is built from 15 residues.

The chain has TRBV3-1 and TRBJ2-2; D may be TRBD2 (5 bases). The CDR3 consists of 15 residues. The germline V gene has CDR1 LGHDT and CDR2 YNNKEL (reference sequence). The V and J ends lost 1 base and 6 bases respectively, with 12 bases between them. DNA of the CDR3: TGTGCCAGCAGCCAAGTTTTTTCCGGGGCCGGGGAGCTGTTTTTT. This codes for CASSQVFSGAGELFF.